These 22 T cell receptor beta chains came from one sample sequenced in a study of blood T cell repertoires in COVID-19. Profiling relied on immunoSEQ multiplex PCR, and the TCRdb table lists in-frame clones only, not all of them. The sample lists 300,000 or so clones, over 85% occurring once. The specimen sequenced was PBMCs or T cells enriched from blood (not recorded which). The receptors come from a woman aged 45-59 years who had been exposed to COVID-19.

J is TRBJ2-5 and V is TRBV10-1; 9 bases fit TRBD2. Germline CDR1 reads WNHNN; CDR2 reads SYGVQD (reference sequence). This CDR3 has 16 amino acids. Losses at the gene ends were 0 bases for V and 6 bases for J; bases not matched to a gene: 8. The CDR3 here is CASSESVRGGGKTQYF. The CDR3 DNA sequence: TGCGCCAGCAGTGAGTCTGTGCGGGGGGGCGGGAAGACCCAGTACTTC.

The chain recombines TRBV7-9 with TRBJ2-7, with 11 nucleotides matching TRBD1. Trimming removed 5 bases from V and 5 bases from J; junction bases left unmatched: 20. CDR1 is SEHNR, CDR2 FQNEAQ, per germline (reference sequence). There are 19 residues in the CDR3. The CDR3 DNA follows: TGTGCCAGCAGCACCCGTATGAGCAGCGGGACAGGGGGAATCAACGAGCAGTACTTC. Translated, it gives CASSTRMSSGTGGINEQYF.

J is TRBJ2-3 and V is TRBV19; TRBD1 might be the D (6 bases). Trimming shortened V by 4 bases and J by 2 bases, and 16 bases separated the two germline ends. Germline CDR1 LNHDA, CDR2 SQIVND (reference sequence). This CDR3 has 16 residues. In nucleotides, the CDR3 is TGTGCCAGTAGTACTTATACAGGGCCGAACACAGATACGCAGTATTTT. Its translation: CASSTYTGPNTDTQYF. The whole variable domain, filled in from reference TRBV19 and TRBJ2-3, reads DGGITQSPKYLFRKEGQNVTLSCEQNLNHDAMYWYRQDPGQGLRLIYYSQIVNDFQKGDIAEGYSVSREKKESFPLTVTSAQKNPTAFYLCASSTYTGPNTDTQYFGPGTRLTVL.

This clone was recorded a few times. This rearrangement joins TRBV9 to TRBJ1-2; 12 nucleotides match TRBD1. Germline CDR1 is SGDLS and CDR2 is YYNGEE. The CDR3 covers 13 residues. The trim removed 3 bases at V and 7 bases at J, leaving 1 base unmatched. CDR3 coding DNA: TGTGCCAGCAGCGAGGGACAGGGGGCTGGCTACACCTTC. This codes for CASSEGQGAGYTF.

This clone was observed a few times. The rearrangement links TRBV19 to TRBJ1-1; TRBD1 is a possible D gene (6 bases). V lost 5 bases and J 1 base, leaving 11 bases between the germline ends. Germline V gives CDR1 LNHDA, CDR2 SQIVND (reference sequence). CDR3 length: 14 amino acids. CDR3 region: CASSPSTGNTEAFF. CDR3 nucleotides: TGTGCCAGTAGTCCGTCGACAGGGAACACTGAAGCTTTCTTT. Combining the CDR3 with reference TRBV19 and TRBJ1-1 gives the whole variable domain DGGITQSPKYLFRKEGQNVTLSCEQNLNHDAMYWYRQDPGQGLRLIYYSQIVNDFQKGDIAEGYSVSREKKESFPLTVTSAQKNPTAFYLCASSPSTGNTEAFFGQGTRLTVV.

The gene calls are TRBV2 and TRBJ2-7, with 8 bases lining up with TRBD1. The junction had 3 bases not matched to a gene; V was cut back by 4 bases and J by 4 bases. The germline gives CDR1 SNHLY, CDR2 FYNNEI. The CDR3 covers 13 residues. CDR3 coding DNA: TGTGCCAGCAGTGGGGACAGGAAATACGAGCAGTACTTC. It yields the protein CASSGDRKYEQYF.

The rearrangement uses TRBV21-1 and TRBJ1-1; no check of the table's D call, TRBD1, against the DNA was made. TRBV21-1 represents a pseudogene. The CDR3 has 17 residues. CDR3 loop: CASSNGPGAKKNTEAFF. CDR3 bases: TGTGCCAGCAGCAACGGGCCAGGGGCTAAAAAGAACACTGAAGCTTTCTTT.

The chain couples TRBV27 to TRBJ2-3; D may be TRBD2 (5 bases). Deletions cut 1 base from V and 3 bases from J, with 5 bases between. The CDR3 runs to 13 residues. The germline CDR1 and CDR2 sequences are MNHEY and SMNVEV (reference sequence). CDR3 nucleotides: TGTGCCAGCAGTTTATGGAGGACAGATACGCAGTATTTT. Translation: CASSLWRTDTQYF.

The chain uses TRBV21-1 and TRBJ2-2; the D segment call TRBD2 is taken from the table without a DNA check. TRBV21-1 is a pseudogene. The CDR3 sequence is 10 residues long. The CDR3 sequence: CASSTTRTFF. The CDR3 DNA sequence: TGTGCCAGCAGCACAACCCGGACTTTTTTT.

This chain links TRBV10-3 with TRBJ2-6; a weak D match, TRBD2 (6 bases). V was cut by 2 bases and J by 0 bases, with 8 bases left in between. The CDR3 sequence is 16 residues long. Germline CDR1 reads ENHRY; CDR2 reads SYGVKD. CDR3 protein: CAISEGGVSGANVLTF. CDR3 sequence (DNA): TGTGCCATCAGTGAGGGCGGGGTCTCTGGGGCCAACGTCCTGACTTTC.

The V and J genes are TRBV28 and TRBJ1-6; 8 bases are shared with TRBD1. Germline CDR1 MDHEN, CDR2 SYDVKM. CDR3 length: 17 amino acids. With V trimmed by 1 base and J by 3 bases, 5 bases remained unmatched. The CDR3, as DNA: TGTGCCAGCAGTTTATCAACAGGGGGTAACTATAATTCACCCCTCCACTTT. Translating it yields CASSLSTGGNYNSPLHF.

V usage is TRBV4-1 and J usage is TRBJ2-2; TRBD2 matches 15 bases. The length of the CDR3 is 17 residues. Germline trimming cut 4 bases from V and 5 bases from J; bases unmatched to any gene: 5. Germline loops: CDR1 MGHRA, CDR2 YSYEKL. CDR3 DNA sequence: TGCGCCAGCAGCCGTGGACTAGCGGGGGGGTCGACCGGGGAGCTGTTTTTT. Its protein is CASSRGLAGGSTGELFF.

The chain recombines TRBV5-4 with TRBJ2-5; 7 bases are a match to TRBD2. V lost 6 bases, J lost 1 base, and 6 bases stayed unmatched. Germline V CDR1 and CDR2: SGHNT, YYREEE (reference sequence). This CDR3 has 14 amino acids. CDR3 sequence (DNA): TGTGCCAGCAAGATAGCGGGTGTCCAAGAGACCCAGTACTTC. This sequence encodes CASKIAGVQETQYF.

The rearrangement joins TRBV6-5 to TRBJ2-7, with 8 bases aligning to TRBD2. Germline V gives CDR1 MNHEY, CDR2 SVGAGI. After removal of 2 bases from V and 3 bases from J, the junction contained 6 bases not matched to a gene. The CDR3 spans 15 residues. The CDR3 reads CASSYRAGTSYEQYF. The CDR3 bases are TGTGCCAGCAGTTACCGTGCCGGGACTAGCTACGAGCAGTACTTC.

The chain links TRBV25-1 to TRBJ1-2, with D possibly TRBD1 on 5 matching bases. V lost 4 bases to trimming and J lost 2 bases, with 11 bases between them. The CDR3 length is 14 residues. Germline V gives CDR1 MGHDK, CDR2 SYGVNS. The DNA of the CDR3 is TGTGCCAGCAGTGGTCCAGGGAAGAACTATGGCTACACCTTC. It encodes CASSGPGKNYGYTF.

V usage is TRBV30 and J usage is TRBJ1-2; D is undetermined. The CDR3 loop spans 12 amino acids. Trimming shortened V by 2 bases and J by 8 bases, and 12 bases separated the two germline ends. CDR1 and CDR2 from the germline V gene are GTSNPN and SVGIG (reference sequence). This CDR3 reads CAWSSSGGGYTF. The DNA of the CDR3 is TGTGCCTGGAGTTCTTCAGGTGGGGGCTACACCTTC.

V gene TRBV29-1 combines with J gene TRBJ1-1; tentatively, D is TRBD1 (6 bases). The CDR3 loop spans 10 amino acids. Trimming left V 4 bases short and J 8 bases short, with 8 bases between. Germline CDR1 is SQVTM and CDR2 is ANQGSEA. CDR3 sequence (DNA): TGCAGCGTTGTAACAGGGGAAGCTTTCTTT. This codes for CSVVTGEAFF.

The rearrangement joins TRBV2 to TRBJ2-7, with 12 bases lining up with TRBD1. V was pared by 7 bases and J by 5 bases, with 9 bases of the junction left unmatched. The CDR3 extends over 15 amino acids. CDR1 and CDR2 from the germline V gene are SNHLY and FYNNEI. CDR3 in DNA: TGTGCCAGCACCCCATGGGACAGGGGGCGCAACGAGCAGTACTTC. Amino acids: CASTPWDRGRNEQYF.

The chain links TRBV3-1 (or the pseudogene TRBV3-2) to TRBJ2-1, with 7 bases fitting TRBD1. Trimming removed 2 bases from V and 4 bases from J; junction bases left unmatched: 5. The CDR3 contains 15 residues. Germline CDR1 is LGHDT and CDR2 is YNNKEL (reference sequence). CDR3 DNA sequence: TGTGCCAGCAGCCAAAAAGGGGGCAGTTACAATGAGCAGTTCTTC. Amino acid sequence: CASSQKGGSYNEQFF.

A word on this clone: Other nucleotide sequences from this sample produce the same CDR3. The V and J genes are TRBV19 and TRBJ1-1; 8 positions match TRBD1. CDR1 LNHDA and CDR2 SQIVND come from the germline V gene (reference sequence). The J segment lost 5 bases and the V segment lost 6 bases, leaving 5 bases of the junction unmatched. This CDR3 comprises 13 residues. The CDR3 loop is CASSTGGRTEAFF. CDR3 nucleotide sequence: TGTGCCAGTAGCACAGGGGGAAGGACTGAAGCTTTCTTT.

The CDR3 bases are TGTGCCAGCAGCGATCAGCGTGGCGGCTCAAGGGAGCAGTACTTC. Translating it yields CASSDQRGGSREQYF. The V gene is TRBV3-1 (or the pseudogene TRBV3-2), the J gene TRBJ2-7; no clear D. CDR3 length: 15 residues. The ends were cut back, 5 bases at V and 7 bases at J, with 21 bases in the middle. CDR1 and CDR2 from the germline V gene are LGHDT and YNNKEL (reference sequence).

This chain uses TRBV4-2 with TRBJ2-1, with 10 bases that match TRBD2. Losses at the gene ends were 0 bases for V and 8 bases for J; bases not matched to a gene: 10. Germline assignment: CDR1 LGHNA and CDR2 YNFKEQ. The CDR3 is made up of 17 amino acids. The CDR3 sequence is CASSQDITAGGPDEQFF. In DNA form, the CDR3 reads TGTGCCAGCAGCCAAGATATTACAGCGGGGGGGCCCGATGAGCAGTTCTTC.